The sequence of this TCR beta chain was determined in a study of blood T cell repertoires in COVID-19. Study as a whole: The origin of the acute and convalescent COVID-19 samples was the United States, Italy and Spain. T cells, B-cell-depleted T cells, or PBMCs supplied cDNA or gDNA.

As processed by the authors: Quantification of nucleated cells was approximated via reference gene primer amplification. Assay: immunoSEQ multiplex PCR; the TCRdb copy retains only in-frame clones and omits some. V, J and clone size derive from that table, while D and trimming were established from the DNA sequence. Of just under 40,000 clones listed, approximately 94% are singletons. The TCR comes from a human donor with active COVID-19. The donor label of this sample is uncertain. Specimen: peripheral blood.

CDR3 loop: CASTAPESGNTIYF. The CDR3 coding sequence is TGTGCCAGTACAGCTCCTGAATCTGGAAACACCATATATTTT. The gene calls are TRBV6-5 and TRBJ1-3, with D hard to call. The CDR3 spans 14 residues. The V and J ends lost 9 bases and 1 base respectively, with 13 bases between them. Per the germline V gene, CDR1 is MNHEY and CDR2 is SVGAGI.